One T cell receptor beta chain is described in this entry. What it binds is unknown. CDR1 and CDR2 (germline): MNHNY, SVGAGI (reference sequence). The ends lost 2 bases at V and 5 bases at J; junction bases unmatched: 6. CDR3 length: 16 residues. For each subset, genomic DNA was distributed in equal portions over several immunoSEQ plates. How the authors handled the data: Filtering differed, since immunoSEQ gave only junction sequences and no quality scores. Sequencing was performed with immunoSEQ multiplex PCR; in TCRdb, only in-frame clones are kept and a portion is missing. V, J and clone size derive from that table, while D and trimming were established from the DNA sequence. This table has more than 2,000,000 clones, about 92% appearing once. This record comes from a study of shared clonotypes between healthy human individuals. Study-wide background: Per-donor plates numbered three CD4 naive, three CD4 memory, two CD8 naive and one CD8 memory. Study-level results: An anticipated effect of sequencing depth on clonotype sharing among donors was recognized.

This sequence originates from a man in his late teens or twenties in good health. The chain recombines TRBV6-6 with TRBJ1-6; TRBD1 aligns across 7 bases. The sample was naive CD4+ T cells sorted from blood. This sample's subset: CD45RA+ positively selected. CDR3: CASSYDRVANNSPLHF. CDR3 coding DNA: TGTGCCAGCAGTTACGACAGGGTGGCTAATAATTCACCCCTCCACTTT.